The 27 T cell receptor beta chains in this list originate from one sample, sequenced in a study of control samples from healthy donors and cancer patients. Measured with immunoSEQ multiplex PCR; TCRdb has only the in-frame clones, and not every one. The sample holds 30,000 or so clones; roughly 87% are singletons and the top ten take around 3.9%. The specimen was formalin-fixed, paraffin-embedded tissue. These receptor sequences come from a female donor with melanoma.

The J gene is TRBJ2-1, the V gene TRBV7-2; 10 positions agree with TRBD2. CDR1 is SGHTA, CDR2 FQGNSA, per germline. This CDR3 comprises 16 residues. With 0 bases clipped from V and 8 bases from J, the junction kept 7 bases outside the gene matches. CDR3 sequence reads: CASSLAGSGRIYEQFF. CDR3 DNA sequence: TGTGCCAGCAGCTTAGCGGGTAGCGGGAGGATCTATGAGCAGTTCTTC.

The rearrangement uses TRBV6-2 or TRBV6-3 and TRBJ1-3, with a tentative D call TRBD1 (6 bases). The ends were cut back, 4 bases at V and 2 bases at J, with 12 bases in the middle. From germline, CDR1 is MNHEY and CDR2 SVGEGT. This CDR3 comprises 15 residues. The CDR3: CASSFSTGTGNTIYF. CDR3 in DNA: TGTGCCAGCAGTTTTTCTACAGGGACTGGAAACACCATATATTTT.

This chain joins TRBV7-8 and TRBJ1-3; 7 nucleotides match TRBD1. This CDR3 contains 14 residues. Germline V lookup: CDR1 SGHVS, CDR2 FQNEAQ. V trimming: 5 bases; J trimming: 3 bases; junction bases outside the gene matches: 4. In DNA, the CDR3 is TGTGCCAGCAGCCCCACAGGGGTTGGAAACACCATATATTTT. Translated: CASSPTGVGNTIYF. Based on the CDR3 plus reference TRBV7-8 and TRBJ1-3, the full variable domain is GAGVSQSPRYKVAKRGQDVALRCDPISGHVSLFWYQQALGQGPEFLTYFQNEAQLDKSGLPSDRFFAERPEGSVSTLKIQRTQQEDSAVYLCASSPTGVGNTIYFGEGSWLTVV.

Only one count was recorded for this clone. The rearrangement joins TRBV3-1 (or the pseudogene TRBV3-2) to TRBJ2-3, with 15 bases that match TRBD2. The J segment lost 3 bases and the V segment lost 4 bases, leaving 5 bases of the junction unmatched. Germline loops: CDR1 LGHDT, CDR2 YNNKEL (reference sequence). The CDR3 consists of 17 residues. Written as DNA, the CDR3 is TGTGCCAGCAGCCGGACTAGCGGGAGGGCTTGGACAGATACGCAGTATTTT. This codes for CASSRTSGRAWTDTQYF.

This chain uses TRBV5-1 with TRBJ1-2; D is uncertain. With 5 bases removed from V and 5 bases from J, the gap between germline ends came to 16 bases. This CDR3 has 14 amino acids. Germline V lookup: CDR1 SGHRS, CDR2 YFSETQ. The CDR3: CASRPTPLVYGYTF. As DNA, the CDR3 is TGCGCCAGCAGACCGACACCCTTGGTGTATGGCTACACCTTC. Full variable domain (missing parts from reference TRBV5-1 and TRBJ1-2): KAGVTQTPRYLIKTRGQQVTLSCSPISGHRSVSWYQQTPGQGLQFLFEYFSETQRNKGNFPGRFSGRQFSNSRSEMNVSTLELGDSALYLCASRPTPLVYGYTFGSGTRLTVV.

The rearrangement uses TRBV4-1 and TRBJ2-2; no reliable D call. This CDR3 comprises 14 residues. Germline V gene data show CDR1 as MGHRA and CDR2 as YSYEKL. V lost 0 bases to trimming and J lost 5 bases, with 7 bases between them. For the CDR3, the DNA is TGCGCCAGCAGCCAAGATATAGGGACCGGGGAGCTGTTTTTT. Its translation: CASSQDIGTGELFF.

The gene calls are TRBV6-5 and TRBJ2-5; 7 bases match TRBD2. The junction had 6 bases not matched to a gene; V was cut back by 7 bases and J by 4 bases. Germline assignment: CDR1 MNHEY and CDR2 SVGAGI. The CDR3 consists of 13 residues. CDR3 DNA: TGTGCCAGCAATCTGCCGGGGGGAGAGACCCAGTACTTC. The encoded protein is CASNLPGGETQYF.

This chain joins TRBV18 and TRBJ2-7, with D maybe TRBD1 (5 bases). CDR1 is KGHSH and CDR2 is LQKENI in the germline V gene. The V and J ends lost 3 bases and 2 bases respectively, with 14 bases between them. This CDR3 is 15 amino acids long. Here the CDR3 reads CASSPWQGTTYEQYF. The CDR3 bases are TGTGCCAGCTCACCGTGGCAGGGAACAACCTACGAGCAGTACTTC.

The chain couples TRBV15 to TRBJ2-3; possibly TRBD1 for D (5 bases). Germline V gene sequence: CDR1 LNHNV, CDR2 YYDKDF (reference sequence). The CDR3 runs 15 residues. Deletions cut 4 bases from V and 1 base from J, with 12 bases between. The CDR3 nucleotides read TGTGCCACCAGCAAAGGGGTTCTTCGCACAGATACGCAGTATTTT. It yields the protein CATSKGVLRTDTQYF.

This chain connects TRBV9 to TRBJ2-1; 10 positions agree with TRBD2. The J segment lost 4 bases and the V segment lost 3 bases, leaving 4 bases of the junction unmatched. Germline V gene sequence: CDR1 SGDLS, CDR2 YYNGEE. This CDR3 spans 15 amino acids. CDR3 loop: CASSGIAGGYNEQFF. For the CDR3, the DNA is TGTGCCAGCAGCGGAATAGCGGGAGGTTACAATGAGCAGTTCTTC.

The CDR3 loop is CASSLAGGSRSVNEQFF. In DNA form, the CDR3 reads TGTGCCAGCAGTTTAGCGGGAGGTTCGCGCTCCGTCAATGAGCAGTTCTTC. The J gene is TRBJ2-1, the V gene TRBV6-2 or TRBV6-3, with 10 nucleotides matching TRBD2. The CDR3 is 17 residues long. Germline-derived CDR1 and CDR2 are MNHEY and SVGEGT. The trim removed 4 bases at V and 6 bases at J, leaving 12 bases unmatched.

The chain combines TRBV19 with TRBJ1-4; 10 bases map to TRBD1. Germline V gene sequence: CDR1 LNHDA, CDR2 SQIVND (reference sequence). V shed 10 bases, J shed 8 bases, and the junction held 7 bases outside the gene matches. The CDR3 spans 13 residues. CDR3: CATRTGGNEKLFF. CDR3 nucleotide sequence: TGTGCCACCCGGACAGGGGGGAACGAAAAACTGTTTTTT.

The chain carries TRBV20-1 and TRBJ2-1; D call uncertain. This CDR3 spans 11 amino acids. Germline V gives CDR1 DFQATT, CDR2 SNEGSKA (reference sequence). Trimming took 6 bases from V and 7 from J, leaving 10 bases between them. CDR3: CSAHGQNEQFF. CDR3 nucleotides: TGCAGTGCGCACGGGCAGAATGAGCAGTTCTTC.

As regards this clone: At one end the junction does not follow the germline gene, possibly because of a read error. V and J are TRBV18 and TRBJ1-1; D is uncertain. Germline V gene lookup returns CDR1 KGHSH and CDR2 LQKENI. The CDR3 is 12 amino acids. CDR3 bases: TGTGCCAGCTCACTACTGAAAACTGAAGCTTTCTTT. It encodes CASSLLKTEAFF.

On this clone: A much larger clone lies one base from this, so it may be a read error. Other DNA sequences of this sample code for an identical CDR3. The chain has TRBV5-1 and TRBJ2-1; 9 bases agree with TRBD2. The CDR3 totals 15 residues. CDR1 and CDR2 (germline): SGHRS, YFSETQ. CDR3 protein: CASSLVGGRAGEQFF. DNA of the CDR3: TGCGCCAGCAGTTTGGTTGGCGGGAGGGCCGGTGAGCAGTTCTTC.

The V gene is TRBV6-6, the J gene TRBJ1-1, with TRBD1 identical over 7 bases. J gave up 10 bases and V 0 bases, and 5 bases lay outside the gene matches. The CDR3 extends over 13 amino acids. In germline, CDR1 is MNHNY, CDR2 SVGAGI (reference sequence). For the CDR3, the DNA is TGTGCCAGCAGTTACTCGGGGCGGGACAGAGCTTTCTTT. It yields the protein CASSYSGRDRAFF.

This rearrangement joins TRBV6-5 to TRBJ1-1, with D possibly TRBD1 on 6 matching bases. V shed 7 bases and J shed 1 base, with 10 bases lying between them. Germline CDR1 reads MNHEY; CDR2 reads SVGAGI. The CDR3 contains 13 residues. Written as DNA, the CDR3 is TGTGCCAGCATGGGACAACCGAACACTGAAGCTTTCTTT. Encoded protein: CASMGQPNTEAFF.

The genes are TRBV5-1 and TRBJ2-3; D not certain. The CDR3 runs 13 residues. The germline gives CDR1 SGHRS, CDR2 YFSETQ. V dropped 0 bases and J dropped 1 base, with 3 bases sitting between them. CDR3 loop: CASSLVGTDTQYF. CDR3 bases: TGCGCCAGCAGCTTGGTAGGCACAGATACGCAGTATTTT.

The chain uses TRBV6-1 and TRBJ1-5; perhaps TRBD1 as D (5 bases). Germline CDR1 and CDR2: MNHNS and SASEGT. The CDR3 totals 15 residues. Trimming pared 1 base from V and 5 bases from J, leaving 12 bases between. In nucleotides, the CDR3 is TGTGCCAGCAGTGAAGTGGTAAGGGGCGATCAGCCCCAGCATTTT. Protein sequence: CASSEVVRGDQPQHF.

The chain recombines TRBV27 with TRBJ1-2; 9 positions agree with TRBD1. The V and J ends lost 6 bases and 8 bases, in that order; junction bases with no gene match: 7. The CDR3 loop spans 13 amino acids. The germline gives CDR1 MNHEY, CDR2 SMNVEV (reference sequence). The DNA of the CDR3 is TGTGCCAGCAGGCCCCCCACAGGGGGCGGCTACACCTTC. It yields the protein CASRPPTGGGYTF.

Written as DNA, the CDR3 is TGTGCCAGCAGTCGAACCGGGACAGGGACTGGAGTGGCTGGAAACACCATATATTTT. Its protein product is CASSRTGTGTGVAGNTIYF. The chain is built from TRBV6-6 and TRBJ1-3; 9 bases line up with TRBD1. The V and J ends lost 5 bases and 2 bases, in that order; junction bases with no gene match: 16. The V gene's germline CDR1 is MNHNY and CDR2 SVGAGI (reference sequence). The CDR3 is made up of 19 amino acids.

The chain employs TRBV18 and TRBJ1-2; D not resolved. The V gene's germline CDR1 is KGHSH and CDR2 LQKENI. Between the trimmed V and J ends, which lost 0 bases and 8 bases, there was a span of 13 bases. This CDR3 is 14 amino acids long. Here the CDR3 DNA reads TGTGCCAGCTCACCACCCGGATGGGCGCAGGGCTACACCTTC. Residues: CASSPPGWAQGYTF.

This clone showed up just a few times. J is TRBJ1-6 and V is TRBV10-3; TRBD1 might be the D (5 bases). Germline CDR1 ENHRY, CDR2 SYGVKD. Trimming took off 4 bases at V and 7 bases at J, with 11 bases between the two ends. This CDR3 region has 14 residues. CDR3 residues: CAISGQKANSPLHF. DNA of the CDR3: TGTGCCATCAGTGGACAGAAGGCCAATTCACCCCTCCACTTT.

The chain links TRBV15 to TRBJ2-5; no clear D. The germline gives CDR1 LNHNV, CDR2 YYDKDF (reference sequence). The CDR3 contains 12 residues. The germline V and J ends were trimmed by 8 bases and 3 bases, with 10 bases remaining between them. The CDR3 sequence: CATGRSKETQYF. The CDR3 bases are TGTGCCACCGGACGGTCGAAAGAGACCCAGTACTTC.

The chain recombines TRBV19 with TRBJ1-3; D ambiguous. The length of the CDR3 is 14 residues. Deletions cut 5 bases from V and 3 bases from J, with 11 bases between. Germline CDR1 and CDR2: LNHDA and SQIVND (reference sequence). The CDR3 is CASSDHGLGNTIYF. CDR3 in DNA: TGTGCCAGTAGTGATCACGGACTTGGAAACACCATATATTTT.

The CDR3 DNA is TGTGCCTGGCGTCCGTGGAGGGTGAACACTGAAGCTTTCTTT. Protein sequence: CAWRPWRVNTEAFF. The rearrangement links TRBV30 to TRBJ1-1, with D unclear. CDR1 is GTSNPN and CDR2 is SVGIG in the germline V gene (reference sequence). Trimming pared 5 bases from V and 0 bases from J, leaving 13 bases between. The CDR3 runs to 14 residues.

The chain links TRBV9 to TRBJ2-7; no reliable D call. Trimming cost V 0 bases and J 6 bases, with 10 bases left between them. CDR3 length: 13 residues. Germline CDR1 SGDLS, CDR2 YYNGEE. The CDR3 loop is CASSVEGQSEQYF. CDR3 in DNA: TGTGCCAGCAGCGTAGAAGGGCAGTCCGAGCAGTACTTC.